This note documents a single TCR beta chain sequence. The antigen is not known. This may stem from a read error, because a much larger clone lies one nucleotide away. The study, taken as a whole, reports: Tumor Treg TCRs overlapped most with tumor naive CD4+ cells. The TCR gene usage of tumor memory CD4+ T cells clustered together with blood and lymph node memory CD4+ cells and with lymph node naive CD4+ cells.

Full-length variable regions came from constant-region reverse primers plus semi-nested Nested Universal Primer A PCR. TCRdb reanalysed the 5' RACE reads using MiXCR and keeps one entry per CDR3 protein. The table includes approximately 37,000 distinct CDR3 sequences, approximately 17% detected once. Naive CD4+ cells had CD25+ Tregs removed. Deletions cut 4 bases from V and 5 bases from J, with 11 bases between. From germline, CDR1 is DFQATT and CDR2 SNEGSKA (reference sequence). The CDR3 loop spans 12 amino acids. Specimen: naive CD4+ T cells sorted from a lymph node. The subset was: naive CD4+ T cells, CD4+CD45RA+CD25-. This clonotype was obtained from a female donor with breast cancer. The chain has TRBV20-1 and TRBJ1-1, with D tentatively TRBD1 (6 bases). The CDR3 DNA reads TGCAGTGCTAAGGGGGGTAGGACTGAAGCTTTCTTT. It yields the protein CSAKGGRTEAFF.